The clone carrying this T cell receptor (beta chain) was found a few times. Its antigen is undetermined. These data originate in a study of blood T cells in healthy people across ages. Findings and limits, study-wide: Shifts in expanded clonotypes may have been confounded by donor CMV status, which was unknown.

Sample-barcoded 5' priming and a J-beta primer mix drove a second PCR of roughly 6 to 12 cycles. A tag from a template-switch adaptor with 12 random nucleotides marked each cDNA molecule. Sequencing yielded, for each sample, at least 3 million paired-end reads carrying CDR3. MiXCR was run by TCRdb on the 5' RACE reads, yielding one entry per CDR3 protein. The sample holds roughly 1.7 million distinct CDR3 sequences, almost 35% seen once. The CDR3 covers 15 residues. Trimming took 0 bases from V and 1 from J; bases not matched to a gene: 3. Germline-derived CDR1 and CDR2 are SGHRS and YFSETQ. The chain has TRBV5-1 and TRBJ1-1, with 7 bases lining up with TRBD1. The material sequenced was blood. The sequence derives from a woman younger than 45 in good health. The CDR3 reads CASSLDRGPNTEAFF. The DNA for the CDR3 is TGCGCCAGCAGCTTGGACAGGGGACCGAACACTGAAGCTTTCTTT. The full variable domain, its missing parts supplied by reference TRBV5-1 and TRBJ1-1, is KAGVTQTPRYLIKTRGQQVTLSCSPISGHRSVSWYQQTPGQGLQFLFEYFSETQRNKGNFPGRFSGRQFSNSRSEMNVSTLELGDSALYLCASSLDRGPNTEAFFGQGTRLTVV.